These T cell receptor beta chains were read from a single sample in a study of CD8 T cells in ankylosing spondylitis. TCRdb called the 5' RACE reads again in MiXCR, with one record for every CDR3 protein. Of under 850,000 distinct CDR3 sequences listed, 15% to 20% are singletons. Sequences were obtained from blood, either unsorted or a sorted T cell fraction (not recorded which). These receptors were obtained from a male donor with ankylosing spondylitis. Both conserved end residues are part of each CDR3. D genes are given only for firm matches. Not all rows give a size; the values are once, few, many and, for expanded clones, a class.

j_call,d_call,clone_size,v_call,cdr3_aa,cdr3_nt
TRBJ2-1,-,few,TRBV21-1,CASSIRGAPVYEQFF,TGTGCCAGCAGCATCAGGGGTGCCCCCGTCTATGAGCAGTTCTTC
TRBJ2-1,TRBD2,few,TRBV24-1,CATSDLREGTFF,TGTGCCACCAGTGATTTGAGGGAGGGTACGTTCTTC
TRBJ2-5,-,-,TRBV3-1,CASSLQFQTQYF,TGTGCCAGCAGCCTGCAATTCCAGACCCAGTACTTC
TRBJ1-1,-,few,TRBV20-1,CSARDGGGAMNTEAFF,TGCAGTGCTAGAGATGGTGGAGGGGCGATGAACACTGAAGCTTTCTTT
TRBJ2-3,-,-,TRBV28,CASSLRRPSTDTQYF,TGTGCCAGCAGTTTGCGTAGACCTAGCACAGATACGCAGTATTTT
TRBJ2-2,TRBD2,-,TRBV3-1,CASSQDLRGGTGELFF,TGTGCCAGCAGCCAAGATTTACGGGGGGGCACCGGGGAGCTGTTTTTT
TRBJ2-3,-,few,TRBV5-6,CASSLKPSYLHTDTQYF,TGTGCCAGCAGCTTGAAACCTAGCTATCTTCACACAGATACGCAGTATTTT
TRBJ1-6,-,few,TRBV2,CASSEKEQGFGNSPLHF,TGTGCCAGCAGTGAAAAGGAACAGGGTTTCGGTAATTCACCCCTCCACTTT
TRBJ2-7,-,-,TRBV28,CASSRRGRSYEQYF,TGTGCCAGCAGTCGCAGGGGACGCTCCTACGAGCAGTACTTC
TRBJ1-6,-,few,TRBV12-3/TRBV12-4,CASSLGLFSSSYNSPLHF,TGTGCCAGCAGTTTGGGACTATTTTCAAGCTCCTATAATTCACCCCTCCACTTT
TRBJ2-3,-,few,TRBV20-1,CSAPPGWRHTDTQYF,TGCAGTGCTCCGCCGGGTTGGCGGCACACAGATACGCAGTATTTT
TRBJ2-1,-,-,TRBV4-1,CASSPRAGQAYNEQFF,TGCGCCAGCAGCCCCCGAGCGGGACAGGCTTACAATGAGCAGTTCTTC
TRBJ2-1,TRBD1,few,TRBV3-1,CASSPWTGDNEQFF,TGTGCCAGCAGCCCCTGGACAGGGGACAATGAGCAGTTCTTC
TRBJ2-1,TRBD2,-,TRBV27,CASSLSTSGRGEQFF,TGTGCCAGCAGTTTATCAACTAGCGGGAGGGGTGAGCAGTTCTTC
TRBJ1-6,TRBD1,few,TRBV20-1,CSARGAGTGNSPLHF,TGCAGTGCTAGGGGGGCCGGGACAGGGAACTCACCCCTCCACTTT
TRBJ2-1,TRBD1,few,TRBV6-1,CASSLRGQNEQFF,TGTGCCAGCAGTCTCCGGGGACAGAATGAGCAGTTCTTC
TRBJ2-7,-,-,TRBV7-9,CASSSKGAYYEQYF,TGTGCCAGCAGCTCCAAAGGGGCTTACTACGAGCAGTACTTC
TRBJ2-7,TRBD1,-,TRBV5-1,CASTLTGTGNEQYF,TGCGCCAGCACCTTAACCGGGACAGGGAACGAGCAGTACTTC
TRBJ2-1,TRBD2,few,TRBV12-3/TRBV12-4,CASSPLRLAGPYNEQFF,TGTGCCAGCAGTCCCTTGAGGCTAGCGGGACCCTACAATGAGCAGTTCTTC